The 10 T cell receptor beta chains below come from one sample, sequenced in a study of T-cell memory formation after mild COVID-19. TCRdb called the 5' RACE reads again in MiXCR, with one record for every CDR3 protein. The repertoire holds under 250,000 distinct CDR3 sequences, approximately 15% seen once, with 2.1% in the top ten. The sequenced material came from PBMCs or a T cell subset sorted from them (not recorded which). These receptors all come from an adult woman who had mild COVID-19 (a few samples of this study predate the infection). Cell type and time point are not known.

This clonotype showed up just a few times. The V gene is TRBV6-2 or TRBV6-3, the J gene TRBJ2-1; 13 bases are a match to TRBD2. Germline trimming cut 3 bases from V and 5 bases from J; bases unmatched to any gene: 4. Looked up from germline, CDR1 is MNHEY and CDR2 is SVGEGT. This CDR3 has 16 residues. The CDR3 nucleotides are TGTGCCAGCAGTTATCCGGGACTAGCGGGAAACAATGAGCAGTTCTTC. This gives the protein CASSYPGLAGNNEQFF.

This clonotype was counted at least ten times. The CDR3 DNA is TGTGCCATCGTCCCACAGGGGAACACCGGGGAGCTGTTTTTT. Residues: CAIVPQGNTGELFF. V and J are TRBV7-7 and TRBJ2-2; tentatively, D is TRBD1 (6 bases). Trimming took off 10 bases at V and 1 base at J, with 13 bases between the two ends. Germline CDR1 SSHAT, CDR2 FNYEAQ (reference sequence). The CDR3 sequence is 14 residues long.

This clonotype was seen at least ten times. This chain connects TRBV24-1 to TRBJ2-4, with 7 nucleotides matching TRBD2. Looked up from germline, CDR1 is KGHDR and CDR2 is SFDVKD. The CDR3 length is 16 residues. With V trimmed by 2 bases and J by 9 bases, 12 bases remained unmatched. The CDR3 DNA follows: TGTGCCACCAGTGATTCAACCGGGGGGATCTCCGGCATTCAGTACTTC. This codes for CATSDSTGGISGIQYF.

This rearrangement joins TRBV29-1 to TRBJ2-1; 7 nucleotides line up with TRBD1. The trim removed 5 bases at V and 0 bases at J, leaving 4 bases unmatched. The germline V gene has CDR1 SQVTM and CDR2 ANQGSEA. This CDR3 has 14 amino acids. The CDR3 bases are TGCAGCGTTCCCCGGGACAGCTCCTACAATGAGCAGTTCTTC. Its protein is CSVPRDSSYNEQFF.

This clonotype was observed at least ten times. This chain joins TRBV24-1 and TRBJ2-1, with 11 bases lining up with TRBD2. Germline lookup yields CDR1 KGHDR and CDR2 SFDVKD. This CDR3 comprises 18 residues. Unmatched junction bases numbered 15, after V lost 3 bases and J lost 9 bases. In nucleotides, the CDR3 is TGTGCCACCAGTGATGGGGGATGGGTTAGCGGGAGGGCCTCTGAGCAGTTCTTC. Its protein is CATSDGGWVSGRASEQFF.

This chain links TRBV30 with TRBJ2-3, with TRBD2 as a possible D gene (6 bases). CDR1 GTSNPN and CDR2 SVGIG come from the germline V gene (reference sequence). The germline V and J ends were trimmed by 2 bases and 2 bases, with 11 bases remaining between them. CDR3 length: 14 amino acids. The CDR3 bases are TGTGCCTGGAGTCGGGACTCGCACACAGATACGCAGTATTTT. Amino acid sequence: CAWSRDSHTDTQYF.

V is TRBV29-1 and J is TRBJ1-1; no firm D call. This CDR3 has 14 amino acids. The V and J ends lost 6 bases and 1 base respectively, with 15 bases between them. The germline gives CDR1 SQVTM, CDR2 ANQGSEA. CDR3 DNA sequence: TGCAGCGTCACGTCCAGTACGGCGAACACTGAAGCTTTCTTT. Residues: CSVTSSTANTEAFF.

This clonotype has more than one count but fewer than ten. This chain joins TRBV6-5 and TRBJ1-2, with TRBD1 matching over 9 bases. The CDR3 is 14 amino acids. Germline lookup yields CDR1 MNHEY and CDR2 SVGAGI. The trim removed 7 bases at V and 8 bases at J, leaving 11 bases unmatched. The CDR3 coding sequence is TGTGCCAGCAATGGGGTGGACAGGGGAGGAGGCTACACCTTC. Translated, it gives CASNGVDRGGGYTF.

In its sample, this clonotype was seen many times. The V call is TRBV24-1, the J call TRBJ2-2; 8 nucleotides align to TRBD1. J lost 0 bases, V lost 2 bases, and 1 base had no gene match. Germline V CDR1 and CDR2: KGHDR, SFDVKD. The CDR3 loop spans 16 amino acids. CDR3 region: CATSDWGQANTGELFF. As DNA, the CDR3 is TGTGCCACCAGTGATTGGGGACAGGCGAACACCGGGGAGCTGTTTTTT.

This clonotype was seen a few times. The CDR3 region is CASSYSRDTPYEQYF. The CDR3 DNA sequence: TGTGCCAGCAGTTACTCGCGGGACACCCCCTACGAGCAGTACTTC. V and J are TRBV6-6 and TRBJ2-7, with D possibly called TRBD1 or TRBD2 (6 bases each). CDR3 length equals 15 residues. CDR1 and CDR2 (germline): MNHNY, SVGAGI (reference sequence). The V end was cut by 0 bases, the J end by 2 bases, with 11 bases between.